This record concerns one T cell receptor beta chain sequence. Each CDR3 protein is one row after TCRdb ran MiXCR on the RT-PCR reads. There are under 200,000 distinct CDR3 sequences in the sample; more than 20% occur only once, and about 24% lies in the top ten. These data originate in a study of patients and donors after allogeneic stem cell transplantation. The CDR3 loop spans 12 amino acids. Germline CDR1 SQVTM, CDR2 ANQGSEA. With 4 bases removed from V and 2 bases from J, the gap between germline ends came to 9 bases. The chain carries TRBV29-1 and TRBJ2-7; no reliable D call. This TCR derives from a human donor who was either an allogeneic HSCT recipient or a stem cell or donor lymphocyte infusion donor (not recorded which). It is not recorded whose cells these are; they may come from a transplant donor. Material for sequencing was blood, either unsorted or a sorted T cell fraction (not recorded which). In DNA form, the CDR3 reads TGCAGCGTTGCGGGCAGCCCCTACGAGCAGTACTTC. It is translated as CSVAGSPYEQYF.